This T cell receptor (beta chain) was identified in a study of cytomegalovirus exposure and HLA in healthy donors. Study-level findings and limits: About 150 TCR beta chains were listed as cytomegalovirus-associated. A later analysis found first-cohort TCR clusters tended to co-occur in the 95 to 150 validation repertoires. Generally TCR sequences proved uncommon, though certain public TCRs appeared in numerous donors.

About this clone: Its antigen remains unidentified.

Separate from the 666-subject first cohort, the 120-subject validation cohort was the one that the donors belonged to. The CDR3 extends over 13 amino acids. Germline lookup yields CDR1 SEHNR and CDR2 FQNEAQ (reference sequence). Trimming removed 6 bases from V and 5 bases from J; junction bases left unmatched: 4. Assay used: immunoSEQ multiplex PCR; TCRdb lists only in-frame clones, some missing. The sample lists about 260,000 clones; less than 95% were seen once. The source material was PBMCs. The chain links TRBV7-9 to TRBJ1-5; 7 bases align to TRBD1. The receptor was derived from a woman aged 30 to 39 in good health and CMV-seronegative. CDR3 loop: CASSFQGDQPQHF. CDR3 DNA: TGTGCCAGCAGTTTTCAGGGGGATCAGCCCCAGCATTTT.